This is a list of T cell receptor beta chains from one sample in a study of cytomegalovirus exposure and HLA in healthy donors. Here immunoSEQ multiplex PCR was the method, and the copy in TCRdb shows in-frame clones only, minus some. Here the sample spans 200,000 to 300,000 clones, around 81% being singletons. What was sequenced was PBMCs. These receptors originate from a woman aged 60-75 years in good health and CMV-seropositive. Both conserved end residues are part of each CDR3. A D gene is named only where the DNA matches it firmly. Where a row states a size, it is once, few, many or the class of an expanded clone; other rows omit it.

>TRBV19|TRBJ2-5|TRBD2|once
TGTGCCAGTAGACCGCAACTTAGCGGGTATACGCAAGAGACCCAGTACTTC
CASRPQLSGYTQETQYF
>TRBV5-1|TRBJ2-2|-|-
TGCGCCAGCAGCTTTGGAGAATTGGGCGGGGAGCTGTTTTTT
CASSFGELGGELFF
>TRBV9|TRBJ1-5|TRBD1|-
TGTGCCAGCAGCTCGACAGGGGCCTATCAGCCCCAGCATTTT
CASSSTGAYQPQHF
>TRBV7-9|TRBJ2-3|TRBD2|-
TGTGCCAGCAGCTTCGAGCGGGAGTCAGATACGCAGTATTTT
CASSFERESDTQYF
>TRBV5-6|TRBJ2-3|TRBD2|-
TGTGCCAGCAGCAGTAGCGGGAGAAGGGCAGATACGCAGTATTTT
CASSSSGRRADTQYF
>TRBV18|TRBJ2-5|TRBD2|-
TGTGCCAGCTCACCGAGGGGACTAGCGGGAGTGGAGACCCAGTACTTC
CASSPRGLAGVETQYF
>TRBV5-4|TRBJ2-1|TRBD2|-
TGTGCCAGCAGTCCCTTAGCGGGGACCTCCTACAATGAGCAGTTCTTC
CASSPLAGTSYNEQFF
>TRBV9|TRBJ2-1|TRBD2|-
TGTGCCAGCAGCGTAGGAACTAGCGGGAGCTACAATGAGCAGTTCTTC
CASSVGTSGSYNEQFF
>TRBV11-2|TRBJ2-3|-|once
TGTGCCAGCACCTTGGAGGGAGGCCTACTCACAGATACGCAGTATTTT
CASTLEGGLLTDTQYF
>TRBV7-4|TRBJ1-4|TRBD1|-
TGTGCCAGCAGCGCGGGACAGGGGGGAGTGGAACTGTTTTTT
CASSAGQGGVELFF
>TRBV28|TRBJ2-5|-|once
TGTGCCAGCCTTGGCGGAGTCCAAGAGACCCAGTACTTC
CASLGGVQETQYF
>TRBV5-1|TRBJ1-2|-|-
TGCGCCAGCAGCTTGGGACAAAGAGCTTCTGTCTATGGCTACACCTTC
CASSLGQRASVYGYTF
>TRBV27|TRBJ2-7|TRBD2|-
TGTGCCAGCAGCTTACGCGGGGGGTACGAGCAGTACTTC
CASSLRGGYEQYF
>TRBV5-1|TRBJ2-7|-|-
TGCGCCAGCAGCCCCAGGGACTCTAACGAGCAGTACTTC
CASSPRDSNEQYF
>TRBV7-8|TRBJ2-1|-|-
TGTGCCAGCAGGGGAAGTCGGCTAGCGAGTTTCGATGAGCAGTTCTTC
CASRGSRLASFDEQFF
>TRBV16|TRBJ1-2|-|-
TGTGCCAGCAGCCAATCAAATAAAGGGCGGGCTAACTATGGCTACACCTTC
CASSQSNKGRANYGYTF
>TRBV21-1|TRBJ2-5|-|-
TGTGCCAGCAGCAACCCTCTAAGATCGGAGGCCCAGTACTTC
CASSNPLRSEAQYF
>TRBV27|TRBJ2-7|TRBD2|-
TGTGCCAGCAGACCTAGCGGTAGGTACGAGCAGTACTTC
CASRPSGRYEQYF
>TRBV6-4|TRBJ2-1|TRBD2|-
TGTGCCAGCAGACAGTCTTTTTCGACTAGCGGGGGCTCCTACAATGAGCAGTTCTTC
CASRQSFSTSGGSYNEQFF
>TRBV7-3|TRBJ1-5|-|-
TGTGCCAGCAGCATTACCAGGGGTCAGCCCCAGCATTTT
CASSITRGQPQHF
>TRBV18|TRBJ2-6|TRBD1|-
TGTGCCAGCTCAGGAGGACAGGGGGCTTGGTCCGGGGCCAACGTCCTGACTTTC
CASSGGQGAWSGANVLTF
>TRBV29-1|TRBJ2-7|-|-
TGCAGCGTTGAAGATCAGGGGTTGGGGGAGCAGTACTTC
CSVEDQGLGEQYF
>TRBV11-2|TRBJ1-2|TRBD1|-
TGTGCCAGCAGCTTAGTTGGGACAGGCACAACGGGGAGAGACTATGGCTACACCTTC
CASSLVGTGTTGRDYGYTF
>TRBV7-9|TRBJ2-1|-|-
TGTGCCAGCAGCGGAGCGCTATCCAATGAGCAGTTCTTC
CASSGALSNEQFF
>TRBV29-1|TRBJ1-1|-|-
TGCAGCGTTGGGGGGACTTTGGAGAGAAGAAACACTGAAGCTTTCTTT
CSVGGTLERRNTEAFF
>TRBV28|TRBJ2-2|-|-
TGTGCCAGCAGTTTGGGCCGGGAGCTGTTTTTT
CASSLGRELFF
>TRBV5-8|TRBJ2-7|-|few
TGTGCCAGCAGCTTCCACCACTACGAGCAGTACTTC
CASSFHHYEQYF
>TRBV28|TRBJ1-1|-|-
TGTGCCAGCTCTATAGTGACTAATCATAACACTGAAGCTTTCTTT
CASSIVTNHNTEAFF
>TRBV28|TRBJ1-2|TRBD1|-
TGTGCCAGCAGTTTATCTGACAGGGGCTATGGCTACACCTTC
CASSLSDRGYGYTF
>TRBV5-1|TRBJ1-1|TRBD1|-
TGCGCCAGCAGCCGGGGACAGGGGGGTGTCACTGAAGCTTTCTTT
CASSRGQGGVTEAFF
>TRBV28|TRBJ2-3|TRBD1|-
TGTGCCAGCAGTTTTGGGGACAGTTCAGATACGCAGTATTTT
CASSFGDSSDTQYF
>TRBV30|TRBJ2-3|TRBD2|-
TGTGTTTTAGCGGGAGGGAACACAGATACGCAGTATTTT
CVLAGGNTDTQYF
>TRBV19|TRBJ1-4|-|-
TGTGCCAGTACACGACACGGGGACTCTAATGAAAAACTGTTTTTT
CASTRHGDSNEKLFF
>TRBV6-6|TRBJ2-7|-|once
TGTGCCAGCAGTTACTCGACGGGGACATACTCCTACGAGCAGTACTTC
CASSYSTGTYSYEQYF
>TRBV2|TRBJ2-1|TRBD1|-
TGTGCCAGCAGGCTGGACAGGCATAATGAGCAGTTCTTC
CASRLDRHNEQFF
>TRBV19|TRBJ2-6|-|-
TGTGCCAGTAGTATAGAATATGTCTCTGGGGCCAACGTCCTGACTTTC
CASSIEYVSGANVLTF